A selection of T cell receptor beta chains follows, all from one sample in a study of cytomegalovirus exposure and HLA in healthy donors. Assay: immunoSEQ multiplex PCR; the TCRdb copy retains only in-frame clones and omits some. The table lists roughly 190,000 clones, approximately 70% of them singletons. The sample was PBMCs. The receptor source for this set is a woman under 40 in good health and CMV-seronegative. CDR3s include the opening cysteine and the closing phenylalanine or tryptophan. A D gene is named only where the DNA matches it firmly. Size tells how often a clone was seen (once, few, many) or the class of an expanded clone, and some rows leave it out.

abundance	v_gene	j_gene	d_gene	CDR3aa	CDR3nt
.	TRBV7-8	TRBJ1-5	TRBD1	CASSLDRDRSNQPQHF	TGTGCCAGCAGCTTAGATCGGGACAGAAGCAATCAGCCCCAGCATTTT
once	TRBV19	TRBJ1-1	TRBD1	CASSTIRGTGNTEAFF	TGTGCCAGTAGTACAATTAGGGGGACAGGGAACACTGAAGCTTTCTTT
.	TRBV27	TRBJ2-7	TRBD1	CASSPQTGGGYEQYF	TGTGCCAGCAGTCCCCAGACAGGGGGCGGATACGAGCAGTACTTC
.	TRBV11-2	TRBJ1-1	.	CASRYRAEAFF	TGTGCCAGCAGGTACCGGGCTGAAGCTTTCTTT
.	TRBV19	TRBJ2-5	TRBD2	CASSISGVAGGRETQYF	TGTGCCAGTAGTATATCGGGGGTAGCGGGAGGTCGTGAGACCCAGTACTTC
.	TRBV7-2	TRBJ1-3	.	CASGTGIGGTGNTIYF	TGTGCCAGCGGAACTGGAATAGGGGGTACTGGAAACACCATATATTTT
once	TRBV10-3	TRBJ2-1	.	CAISEPRGSSYNEQFF	TGTGCCATCAGTGAGCCTCGGGGGAGCTCCTACAATGAGCAGTTCTTC
few	TRBV6-4	TRBJ1-2	TRBD1	CASSPTGGMGGYTF	TGTGCCAGCAGCCCGACAGGGGGAATGGGTGGCTACACCTTC
few	TRBV9	TRBJ2-7	TRBD1	CASSVGGTGHLGKQYF	TGTGCCAGCAGCGTAGGCGGGACAGGACATCTGGGCAAGCAGTACTTC
.	TRBV7-2	TRBJ1-6	.	CASSLVTPSSYNSPLHF	TGTGCCAGCAGCTTAGTAACTCCTAGCTCCTATAATTCACCCCTCCACTTT
.	TRBV6-4	TRBJ1-1	.	CASSGELNTEAFF	TGTGCCAGCAGCGGGGAGCTTAACACTGAAGCTTTCTTT
.	TRBV5-6	TRBJ1-1	.	CASSFPGITEAFF	TGTGCCAGCAGCTTTCCAGGGATAACTGAAGCTTTCTTT
once	TRBV14	TRBJ1-5	.	CASSQDLNQPQHF	TGTGCCAGCAGCCAAGATCTCAATCAGCCCCAGCATTTT
few	TRBV18	TRBJ1-2	TRBD1	CASSDLRDRGLYGYTF	TGTGCCAGCTCAGACCTCCGAGACAGGGGGCTCTATGGCTACACCTTC
.	TRBV5-4	TRBJ1-3	.	CASSFTGSGNTIYF	TGTGCCAGCAGCTTCACGGGTTCTGGAAACACCATATATTTT
.	TRBV7-3	TRBJ1-1	.	CASSIRGGMNTEAFF	TGTGCCAGCAGCATTCGCGGGGGGATGAACACTGAAGCTTTCTTT
.	TRBV7-9	TRBJ1-1	.	CASSSLRRGTEAFF	TGTGCCAGCAGCTCTCTTCGGAGAGGCACTGAAGCTTTCTTT
.	TRBV27	TRBJ2-1	TRBD2	CASSSGLAGGLISYNEQFF	TGTGCCAGCAGTTCGGGACTAGCGGGGGGCCTAATCTCCTACAATGAGCAGTTCTTC
.	TRBV10-3	TRBJ2-4	TRBD2	CAISGGRTAQAKNIQYF	TGTGCCATCAGCGGCGGGAGAACGGCGCAGGCCAAAAACATTCAGTACTTC
.	TRBV4-1	TRBJ2-7	TRBD2	CASSQRPGLAGNEQYF	TGCGCCAGCAGCCAAAGACCGGGACTAGCGGGAAACGAGCAGTACTTC
.	TRBV5-1	TRBJ1-2	.	CASSLEPGFLGYTF	TGCGCCAGCAGCTTGGAACCGGGATTCCTAGGCTACACCTTC
.	TRBV27	TRBJ2-1	TRBD2	CASSFGGRAYGEQFF	TGTGCCAGCAGTTTTGGCGGGAGGGCATACGGAGAGCAGTTCTTC
.	TRBV11-3	TRBJ2-7	TRBD2	CASSLSSGSYEQYF	TGTGCCAGCAGCTTGAGTAGCGGGAGCTACGAGCAGTACTTC
.	TRBV7-3	TRBJ1-1	TRBD1	CASSWTGGGQGEAFF	TGTGCCAGCAGCTGGACAGGGGGCGGTCAAGGTGAAGCTTTCTTT
.	TRBV14	TRBJ1-2	.	CASSQDQGNYGYTF	TGTGCCAGCAGCCAAGATCAGGGTAACTATGGCTACACCTTC
few	TRBV2	TRBJ1-1	.	CASSEQGTKTEAFF	TGTGCCAGCAGTGAACAGGGGACGAAGACTGAAGCTTTCTTT
few	TRBV6-6	TRBJ1-1	.	CASSYSISGLDFF	TGTGCCAGCAGTTACTCGATATCAGGGTTGGATTTCTTT
.	TRBV2	TRBJ2-5	TRBD1	CASGQVAETQYF	TGTGCCAGCGGACAGGTTGCGGAGACCCAGTACTTC
.	TRBV6-5	TRBJ2-5	.	CASSSVEETQYF	TGTGCCAGCAGTTCCGTGGAGGAGACCCAGTACTTC
.	TRBV5-8	TRBJ1-5	.	CASSLNFRGFSNQPQHF	TGTGCCAGCAGCTTGAATTTTCGAGGGTTTAGCAATCAGCCCCAGCATTTT
.	TRBV4-1	TRBJ2-1	.	CASSQGAGTNNEQFF	TGCGCCAGCAGCCAAGGGGCAGGTACGAACAATGAGCAGTTCTTC
.	TRBV5-1	TRBJ2-3	TRBD2	CASSLVLTGGLDTQYF	TGCGCCAGCAGCTTGGTGCTAACGGGGGGGCTCGATACGCAGTATTTT
few	TRBV19	TRBJ2-6	TRBD2	CASTMRTSGGAKGANVLTF	TGTGCCAGTACCATGAGGACTAGCGGGGGGGCGAAAGGGGCCAACGTCCTGACTTTC
.	TRBV19	TRBJ2-1	TRBD2	CASNPLGLAGVYEQFF	TGTGCCAGTAATCCTCTCGGGTTAGCGGGAGTCTATGAGCAGTTCTTC
few	TRBV5-4	TRBJ2-7	TRBD1	CASSLDGQGPYEQYF	TGTGCCAGCAGCTTGGATGGACAGGGTCCCTACGAGCAGTACTTC
once	TRBV18	TRBJ2-2	TRBD1	CASSPGTASNTGELFF	TGTGCCAGCTCACCCGGGACAGCTTCGAACACCGGGGAGCTGTTTTTT
.	TRBV7-5	TRBJ1-6	.	CVRSLNLRQGDSPLHF	TGTGTCAGAAGCTTAAACCTGAGACAGGGGGATTCACCCCTCCACTTT
.	TRBV18	TRBJ1-4	TRBD1	CASSPPGQSNEKLFF	TGTGCCAGCTCACCCCCGGGACAGTCTAATGAAAAACTGTTTTTT
few	TRBV9	TRBJ1-2	.	CASSVGISEDGYTF	TGTGCCAGCAGCGTCGGGATTTCAGAGGATGGCTACACCTTC
.	TRBV12-5	TRBJ2-7	.	CASGFLGSEQYF	TGTGCTAGTGGTTTTCTCGGTAGCGAGCAGTACTTC
.	TRBV11-1	TRBJ2-5	.	CASSLELRERETQYF	TGTGCCAGCAGCTTAGAACTAAGGGAGAGAGAGACCCAGTACTTC
.	TRBV23-1	TRBJ2-4	TRBD1	CASSQSQATGKNIQYF	TGCGCCAGCAGTCAATCGCAGGCGACAGGGAAAAACATTCAGTACTTC
.	TRBV7-8	TRBJ2-1	TRBD2	CASSYSALAGPNNEQFF	TGTGCCAGCAGCTATAGTGCCCTAGCGGGTCCAAACAATGAGCAGTTCTTC
.	TRBV7-9	TRBJ2-7	.	CASSLVLGGDEQYF	TGTGCCAGCAGCTTAGTACTAGGGGGGGACGAGCAGTACTTC
few	TRBV5-4	TRBJ2-3	.	CASSSRDTSTDTQYF	TGTGCCAGCAGCTCCCGGGACACTAGCACAGATACGCAGTATTTT
.	TRBV5-1	TRBJ2-2	TRBD1	CASSFGTGGEGELFF	TGCGCCAGCAGCTTCGGGACAGGGGGCGAAGGGGAGCTGTTTTTT
.	TRBV27	TRBJ2-5	.	CASSFAGDQVQETQYF	TGTGCCAGCAGTTTTGCAGGGGACCAGGTTCAAGAGACCCAGTACTTC
few	TRBV9	TRBJ2-6	.	CASSVRTATGANVLTF	TGTGCCAGCAGCGTACGAACTGCTACTGGGGCCAACGTCCTGACTTTC
.	TRBV5-6	TRBJ2-7	TRBD2	CASSLGLAATYEQYF	TGTGCCAGCAGCTTGGGACTAGCGGCCACCTACGAGCAGTACTTC
.	TRBV19	TRBJ1-1	.	CASSILWNTEAFF	TGTGCCAGTAGTATCCTCTGGAACACTGAAGCTTTCTTT
few	TRBV7-8	TRBJ2-4	TRBD1	CASSLFGTVAKNIQYF	TGTGCCAGCAGCTTATTCGGGACAGTAGCCAAAAACATTCAGTACTTC
few	TRBV15	TRBJ2-3	.	CATSRSQGPDTQYF	TGTGCCACCAGCAGAAGTCAGGGGCCAGATACGCAGTATTTT
.	TRBV2	TRBJ1-6	.	CASSARGGSSYNSPLHF	TGTGCCAGCAGTGCACGGGGAGGGAGCTCCTATAATTCACCCCTCCACTTT
.	TRBV18	TRBJ2-1	TRBD2	CASSPSQLAGEDEQFF	TGTGCCAGCTCACCAAGCCAACTAGCGGGAGAGGATGAGCAGTTCTTC
.	TRBV11-2	TRBJ2-7	TRBD1	CASSSGTGFEQYF	TGTGCCAGCAGCTCAGGGACAGGGTTCGAGCAGTACTTC